Listed below are T cell receptor beta chains from one sample, sequenced in a study of blood T cell repertoires in COVID-19. The repertoire was sequenced with immunoSEQ multiplex PCR; TCRdb's copy has only in-frame clones and lacks some. The sample has approximately 44,000 clones, 70% to 90% seen once. Material for sequencing was peripheral blood. These receptor sequences come from a man aged 60 to 75 with acute or convalescent COVID-19. Each CDR3 is given with its conserved first and last residue. D genes are given only for firm matches. Clone size is stated in some rows and not others, as once, few, many or a class when expanded.

>-|-|TRBV7-3|TRBJ2-3
TGTGCCAGCAGCTTAAATCCTGCGGGTACGCAGTATTTT
CASSLNPAGTQYF
>TRBD2|-|TRBV5-5|TRBJ2-3
TGTGCCAGCAGCTTGGAGGAGGCAGGGAGGGGTCCAGATACGCAGTATTTT
CASSLEEAGRGPDTQYF
>-|-|TRBV19|TRBJ1-5
TGTGCCAGTAGTTCCCGGGCAGGGGTGTATCAGCCCCAGCATTTT
CASSSRAGVYQPQHF
>-|-|TRBV30|TRBJ2-2
TGTGCCTGCCAATGGGGTGCGGGGCCGGGCACCGGGGAGCTGTTTTTT
CACQWGAGPGTGELFF
>-|-|TRBV7-4|TRBJ1-6
TGTGCCAGCAGACCCAACCGACCGGACAGAGATAATTCACCCCTCCACTTT
CASRPNRPDRDNSPLHF
>-|-|TRBV13|TRBJ2-4
TGTGCCAGCAGCCCGAGGAGCTCGCTACTAGTTGACAAAAACATTCAGTACTTC
CASSPRSSLLVDKNIQYF
>-|-|TRBV7-2|TRBJ1-3
TGTGCCAGCAGCAGCTTCTCTGGAAACACCATATATTTT
CASSSFSGNTIYF
>TRBD1|-|TRBV5-1|TRBJ1-1
TGCGCCAGCAGCTTGTCCCCAGGGGGGAGGACTGAAGCTTTCTTT
CASSLSPGGRTEAFF
>TRBD1|once|TRBV3-1/TRBV3-2|TRBJ1-1
TGTGCCAGCAGCCAAGTTACAGGGGGCACTGAAGCTTTCTTT
CASSQVTGGTEAFF
>-|-|TRBV30|TRBJ2-7
TGTGCCTGGAGTGTACTAGGGCGCAACTACGAGCAGTACTTC
CAWSVLGRNYEQYF
>-|-|TRBV2|TRBJ2-3
TGTGCCAGCAGTGAAGCCCCTTGGACAGCCTTTAGCACAGATACGCAGTATTTT
CASSEAPWTAFSTDTQYF
>TRBD1|-|TRBV6-5|TRBJ1-6
TGTGCCAGCAGTTTTCAGGGGGTAGGGTCACCCCTCCACTTT
CASSFQGVGSPLHF
>TRBD1|-|TRBV5-1|TRBJ1-2
TGCGCCAGCAGCTCGAGACGGGACAGTTCTGGCTACACCTTC
CASSSRRDSSGYTF
>TRBD2|-|TRBV7-8|TRBJ2-2
TGTGCCAGCAGCTTTCTCGAAGCGGGGGGGCGATGGTACACCGGGGAGCTGTTTTTT
CASSFLEAGGRWYTGELFF
>TRBD1|-|TRBV30|TRBJ1-5
TGTGCCTGGAGTCCCCGGACAGGGTTGTTCAATCAGCCCCAGCATTTT
CAWSPRTGLFNQPQHF
>TRBD1|-|TRBV19|TRBJ2-1
TGTGCCAGTAGTATTCTCCCCACAGGGGGTACCTACAATGAGCAGTTCTTC
CASSILPTGGTYNEQFF
>TRBD1|-|TRBV5-1|TRBJ2-7
TGCGCCAGCAGCATAAACGTCGACAGGGGCCCCGAGCAGTACTTC
CASSINVDRGPEQYF
>-|-|TRBV7-2|TRBJ1-2
TGTGCCAGCAGCGAAGACGGAGCTAACTATGGCTACACCTTC
CASSEDGANYGYTF
>-|-|TRBV7-8|TRBJ1-2
TGTGCCAGCAGCTTGGTACGGGACACCTATGGCTACACCTTC
CASSLVRDTYGYTF
>-|-|TRBV4-1|TRBJ2-3
TGCGCCAGCAGCCAATCCGGGACTTCTCCTCTAGGCACAGATACGCAGTATTTT
CASSQSGTSPLGTDTQYF
>-|-|TRBV2|TRBJ1-1
TGTGCCAGCACGGGTAAAGGGCGGGACACTGAAGCTTTCTTT
CASTGKGRDTEAFF
>-|-|TRBV27|TRBJ1-2
TGTGCCAGCAGTTTAAGGGGTGGGTATGGCTACACCTTC
CASSLRGGYGYTF
>TRBD1|-|TRBV6-5|TRBJ1-1
TGTGTCACCACACGACAGGGCTCGAACACTGAAGCTTTCTTT
CVTTRQGSNTEAFF
>TRBD1|-|TRBV29-1|TRBJ2-3
TGCAGCGTGGCTGAAAGACAGGGGACAGATACGCAGTATTTT
CSVAERQGTDTQYF
>-|-|TRBV11-2|TRBJ2-7
TGTGCCAGCAGCTTGTCGGGAGTCGCCTACGAGCAGTACTTC
CASSLSGVAYEQYF
>-|-|TRBV19|TRBJ1-2
TGTGCCAGCCACGACAGAGCTAACTATGGCTACACCTTC
CASHDRANYGYTF
>TRBD1|-|TRBV29-1|TRBJ2-7
TGCAGCGTCCAGGACAGGGTCTACGAGCAGTACTTC
CSVQDRVYEQYF
>-|-|TRBV27|TRBJ1-1
TGTGCCAGCAGGGGCGGGTGGAACACTGAAGCTTTCTTT
CASRGGWNTEAFF
>TRBD1|-|TRBV7-8|TRBJ2-3
TGTGCCAGCAGCCCGCGGACAGGGGCGGACACAGATACGCAGTATTTT
CASSPRTGADTDTQYF
>-|few|TRBV11-2|TRBJ2-7
TGTGCCAGCAGCTTAGGACACCCCGCGGACAGCTACGAGCAGTACTTC
CASSLGHPADSYEQYF
>-|-|TRBV15|TRBJ1-2
TGTGCCACCAGCAGAGATTTGCGCTATGGCTACACCTTC
CATSRDLRYGYTF
>TRBD1|few|TRBV3-1/TRBV3-2|TRBJ1-2
TGTGCCAGCAGCCTCGGGAGGGGGCCGGGAGGCTACACCTTC
CASSLGRGPGGYTF
>-|-|TRBV11-2|TRBJ1-2
TGTGCCAGCAGCCCACACAGGGAGCCCGACTATGGCTACACCTTC
CASSPHREPDYGYTF
>-|-|TRBV12-5|TRBJ1-1
TGTGCTAGTGGCCAGGGTGTGACTGAAGCTTTCTTT
CASGQGVTEAFF
>TRBD2|-|TRBV11-3|TRBJ2-1
TGTGCCAGCAGTCGCATAGCGGGGAGCTACAATGAGCAGTTCTTC
CASSRIAGSYNEQFF
>TRBD1|-|TRBV2|TRBJ1-3
TGTGCCAGCAGCGGACAGGGTGGTGGAAACACCATATATTTT
CASSGQGGGNTIYF
>TRBD1|-|TRBV7-8|TRBJ1-6
TGTGCCAGCAGCCTAAAGAAACCGGACAGGGGGTCAAAGAAGGCACCCCTCCACTTT
CASSLKKPDRGSKKAPLHF
>TRBD2|-|TRBV15|TRBJ2-3
TGTGCCACCAGCAGATCCCTGACTAGCGGGGGCCCTAACACAGATACGCAGTATTTT
CATSRSLTSGGPNTDTQYF
>TRBD1|-|TRBV15|TRBJ2-5
TGTGCCACCAGCGAACCCAGGGGGACAGAGACCCAGTACTTC
CATSEPRGTETQYF
>-|-|TRBV12-3/TRBV12-4|TRBJ1-1
TGTGCCAGCAGCAATCGAGGGGGAGCTTTCTTT
CASSNRGGAFF
>-|-|TRBV6-1|TRBJ2-7
TGTGCCAGCAGTGAAGGGGGCTACTACGAGCAGTACTTC
CASSEGGYYEQYF